This is a list of T cell receptor beta chains from one sample in a study of blood T cell repertoires in COVID-19. TCRdb's copy holds only in-frame clones and misses some; the assay was immunoSEQ multiplex PCR. The sample has 350,000 to 450,000 clones, about 90% seen once; the top ten hold approximately 1.2%. The source material was peripheral blood. These receptors originate from a man in his forties or fifties with acute or convalescent COVID-19. The CDR3 runs from the conserved cysteine through the conserved F or W. Fields, in order: clone size, CDR3 length, J gene, V gene, D gene, CDR3 DNA, CDR3 protein. The D gene is left open where the match is weak. Size is omitted from some rows. Given values are once, few, many or a class for expanded clones.

clone_size: -
cdr3_length: 12
j_call: TRBJ2-1
v_call: TRBV6-5
d_call: -
cdr3_nt: TGTGCCAGCAGCCGGGAAGGCCATGAGCAGTTCTTC
cdr3_aa: CASSREGHEQFF

clone_size: -
cdr3_length: 13
j_call: TRBJ1-1
v_call: TRBV2
d_call: -
cdr3_nt: TGTGCCAGCATTGTACAGGGCTACACTGAAGCTTTCTTT
cdr3_aa: CASIVQGYTEAFF

clone_size: -
cdr3_length: 16
j_call: TRBJ2-3
v_call: TRBV29-1
d_call: TRBD2
cdr3_nt: TGCAGCGCCGACTCGCCCGGGACTACCCTCCCAGATACGCAGTATTTT
cdr3_aa: CSADSPGTTLPDTQYF

clone_size: -
cdr3_length: 14
j_call: TRBJ2-2
v_call: TRBV7-8
d_call: TRBD1
cdr3_nt: TGTGCCAGCAGCGTCGGGACAGCCACCGGGGAGCTGTTTTTT
cdr3_aa: CASSVGTATGELFF

clone_size: once
cdr3_length: 15
j_call: TRBJ1-2
v_call: TRBV3-1/TRBV3-2
d_call: TRBD1
cdr3_nt: TGTGCCAGCAGCCAGTCTGGGGAGGACAGGGCCGGCTACACCTTC
cdr3_aa: CASSQSGEDRAGYTF

clone_size: -
cdr3_length: 14
j_call: TRBJ1-2
v_call: TRBV6-1
d_call: -
cdr3_nt: TGTGCCAGCAGTGACAGGGGAAGGGACTATGGCTACACCTTC
cdr3_aa: CASSDRGRDYGYTF

clone_size: -
cdr3_length: 15
j_call: TRBJ1-6
v_call: TRBV6-4
d_call: TRBD1
cdr3_nt: TGTGCCAGCAGTCGGGACAGGGTAGCGGATTCACCCCTCCACTTT
cdr3_aa: CASSRDRVADSPLHF

clone_size: -
cdr3_length: 16
j_call: TRBJ2-6
v_call: TRBV4-2
d_call: TRBD1
cdr3_nt: TGTGCCAGCAGCTTGGCAGGGGGCGCTGGGGCCAACGTCCTGACTTTC
cdr3_aa: CASSLAGGAGANVLTF

clone_size: -
cdr3_length: 15
j_call: TRBJ2-2
v_call: TRBV19
d_call: TRBD2
cdr3_nt: TGTGCCAGTAGTCTCCGGGGAGGGGACACCGGGGAGCTGTTTTTT
cdr3_aa: CASSLRGGDTGELFF

clone_size: -
cdr3_length: 14
j_call: TRBJ1-4
v_call: TRBV19
d_call: TRBD1
cdr3_nt: TGTGCCAGTAGTGAACAGGGGGCAAGTGAAAAACTGTTTTTT
cdr3_aa: CASSEQGASEKLFF

clone_size: -
cdr3_length: 16
j_call: TRBJ1-4
v_call: TRBV7-9
d_call: -
cdr3_nt: TGTGCCAGCAGCTTAGCGGGGGCAGGGAGCGATGAAAAACTGTTTTTT
cdr3_aa: CASSLAGAGSDEKLFF

clone_size: once
cdr3_length: 13
j_call: TRBJ1-1
v_call: TRBV19
d_call: TRBD1
cdr3_nt: TGTGCCAGTGGACAGGGGATGAACACTGAAGCTTTCTTT
cdr3_aa: CASGQGMNTEAFF

clone_size: -
cdr3_length: 15
j_call: TRBJ1-4
v_call: TRBV5-1
d_call: TRBD1
cdr3_nt: TGCGCCAGCAGCCAACAGGGGGCTCTAGGAGAAAAACTGTTTTTT
cdr3_aa: CASSQQGALGEKLFF

clone_size: once
cdr3_length: 14
j_call: TRBJ1-2
v_call: TRBV7-9
d_call: -
cdr3_nt: TGTGCCAGCAGCTTAGGACAGGATTACTATGGCTACACCTTC
cdr3_aa: CASSLGQDYYGYTF

clone_size: -
cdr3_length: 13
j_call: TRBJ1-2
v_call: TRBV7-6
d_call: TRBD1
cdr3_nt: TGTGCCAGCAGCCCCGGACAGGGCTATGGCTACACCTTC
cdr3_aa: CASSPGQGYGYTF

clone_size: -
cdr3_length: 15
j_call: TRBJ2-2
v_call: TRBV11-2
d_call: -
cdr3_nt: TGTGCCAGCAGCCAGCTGACAGGGAGGACCGGGGAGCTGTTTTTT
cdr3_aa: CASSQLTGRTGELFF

clone_size: -
cdr3_length: 14
j_call: TRBJ1-6
v_call: TRBV4-3
d_call: -
cdr3_nt: TGCGCCAGCAGCCCAGGGCGGGGGGATTCACCCCTCCACTTT
cdr3_aa: CASSPGRGDSPLHF

clone_size: -
cdr3_length: 13
j_call: TRBJ2-3
v_call: TRBV5-1
d_call: -
cdr3_nt: TGCGCCAGCAGCTTGGACTTCACAGATACGCAGTATTTT
cdr3_aa: CASSLDFTDTQYF

clone_size: -
cdr3_length: 15
j_call: TRBJ1-2
v_call: TRBV28
d_call: -
cdr3_nt: TGTGCCAGCAGTTTCCGAGGTCCAGGGGCGGGTGGCTACACCTTC
cdr3_aa: CASSFRGPGAGGYTF

clone_size: -
cdr3_length: 13
j_call: TRBJ2-3
v_call: TRBV6-2/TRBV6-3
d_call: -
cdr3_nt: TGTGCCAGCAGTTACGGGAGAGCAGATACGCAGTATTTT
cdr3_aa: CASSYGRADTQYF

clone_size: -
cdr3_length: 14
j_call: TRBJ1-4
v_call: TRBV2
d_call: -
cdr3_nt: TGTGCCAGCAGTGTCGAGGGAGGAAATGAAAAACTGTTTTTT
cdr3_aa: CASSVEGGNEKLFF

clone_size: -
cdr3_length: 15
j_call: TRBJ2-3
v_call: TRBV7-9
d_call: -
cdr3_nt: TGTGCCAGCAGCCCACAGGACCCCCTACAGGATACGCAGTATTTT
cdr3_aa: CASSPQDPLQDTQYF

clone_size: few
cdr3_length: 15
j_call: TRBJ1-2
v_call: TRBV9
d_call: -
cdr3_nt: TGTGCCAGCAGCCCACGACAGAGTACTAACTATGGCTACACCTTC
cdr3_aa: CASSPRQSTNYGYTF

clone_size: -
cdr3_length: 14
j_call: TRBJ2-1
v_call: TRBV2
d_call: -
cdr3_nt: TGTGCCAGCGCGACCCCAAGAACGGGGGGCAAGCAGTTCTTC
cdr3_aa: CASATPRTGGKQFF

clone_size: -
cdr3_length: 15
j_call: TRBJ1-6
v_call: TRBV6-5
d_call: -
cdr3_nt: TGTGCCAGCAGTTACTCGCAGGGTCCAGGTTCACCCCTCCACTTT
cdr3_aa: CASSYSQGPGSPLHF

clone_size: -
cdr3_length: 15
j_call: TRBJ2-2
v_call: TRBV6-5
d_call: TRBD2
cdr3_nt: TGTGCCAGCAGGTACAGCGGGAGTAACACCGGGGAGCTGTTTTTT
cdr3_aa: CASRYSGSNTGELFF

clone_size: medium-sized
cdr3_length: 18
j_call: TRBJ2-2
v_call: TRBV2
d_call: -
cdr3_nt: TGTGCCAGCAGAGTACTACCCGGGATCGGGCAGAACACCGGGGAGCTGTTTTTT
cdr3_aa: CASRVLPGIGQNTGELFF

clone_size: -
cdr3_length: 15
j_call: TRBJ2-7
v_call: TRBV27
d_call: -
cdr3_nt: TGTGCCAGCAGTTTATCCAAACATCCCAACTACGAGCAGTACTTC
cdr3_aa: CASSLSKHPNYEQYF

clone_size: -
cdr3_length: 14
j_call: TRBJ1-1
v_call: TRBV28
d_call: -
cdr3_nt: TGTGCCAGCAGGCCCAGGCTATTGAACACTGAAGCTTTCTTT
cdr3_aa: CASRPRLLNTEAFF

clone_size: once
cdr3_length: 16
j_call: TRBJ2-4
v_call: TRBV28
d_call: TRBD1
cdr3_nt: TGTGCCAGCAGTTCCTTAACAGGGGGGGCCAAAAACATTCAGTACTTC
cdr3_aa: CASSSLTGGAKNIQYF

clone_size: -
cdr3_length: 14
j_call: TRBJ2-5
v_call: TRBV5-5
d_call: -
cdr3_nt: TGTGCCAGCAGCTTGACGGGGGTCAGGGAGACCCAGTACTTC
cdr3_aa: CASSLTGVRETQYF

clone_size: -
cdr3_length: 14
j_call: TRBJ1-4
v_call: TRBV13
d_call: -
cdr3_nt: TGTGCCAGCAGGCTAAGGGGGACTAATGAAAAACTGTTTTTT
cdr3_aa: CASRLRGTNEKLFF

clone_size: -
cdr3_length: 11
j_call: TRBJ2-1
v_call: TRBV29-1
d_call: TRBD2
cdr3_nt: TGCAGCGAGACTAGCTTGGGAGAGCAGTTCTTC
cdr3_aa: CSETSLGEQFF

clone_size: -
cdr3_length: 15
j_call: TRBJ1-3
v_call: TRBV15
d_call: -
cdr3_nt: TGTGCCACCAGCAGAGACAGGGGATTCGGAAACACCATATATTTT
cdr3_aa: CATSRDRGFGNTIYF

clone_size: -
cdr3_length: 15
j_call: TRBJ2-7
v_call: TRBV11-2
d_call: TRBD1
cdr3_nt: TGTGCCACCGCGCGGACAGGGCTTACGTCCTACGAGCAGTACTTC
cdr3_aa: CATARTGLTSYEQYF

clone_size: -
cdr3_length: 16
j_call: TRBJ1-2
v_call: TRBV7-6
d_call: -
cdr3_nt: TGTGCCAGCAGCTTACCCCTCATGGGTAGGGGCTATGGCTACACCTTC
cdr3_aa: CASSLPLMGRGYGYTF

clone_size: -
cdr3_length: 19
j_call: TRBJ2-1
v_call: TRBV5-4
d_call: TRBD2
cdr3_nt: TGTGCCAGCAGTCCCAAAAAGGGGGTGCCGGGACTAGTGGATATAGAGCAGTTCTTC
cdr3_aa: CASSPKKGVPGLVDIEQFF

clone_size: -
cdr3_length: 16
j_call: TRBJ1-6
v_call: TRBV6-1
d_call: -
cdr3_nt: TGTGCCAGCAGTGAATTTGGACAGAGAAGGAATTCACCCCTCCACTTT
cdr3_aa: CASSEFGQRRNSPLHF

clone_size: -
cdr3_length: 16
j_call: TRBJ1-3
v_call: TRBV2
d_call: -
cdr3_nt: TGTGCCAGCACCCGGGACACACTCTTCTCTGGAAACACCATATATTTT
cdr3_aa: CASTRDTLFSGNTIYF

clone_size: few
cdr3_length: 16
j_call: TRBJ2-1
v_call: TRBV19
d_call: TRBD2
cdr3_nt: TGTGCCAGTACCCCGTCGGGGACTAGCGGGAGCAATGAGCAGTTCTTC
cdr3_aa: CASTPSGTSGSNEQFF

clone_size: -
cdr3_length: 13
j_call: TRBJ2-1
v_call: TRBV14
d_call: -
cdr3_nt: TGTGCCAGCAGCGTACAGGGAGCGGGGGAGCAGTTCTTC
cdr3_aa: CASSVQGAGEQFF

clone_size: -
cdr3_length: 17
j_call: TRBJ1-5
v_call: TRBV6-1
d_call: -
cdr3_nt: TGTGCCAGCAGTGAAATGGGGGGGCGACTTAGCAATCAGCCCCAGCATTTT
cdr3_aa: CASSEMGGRLSNQPQHF

clone_size: -
cdr3_length: 15
j_call: TRBJ1-3
v_call: TRBV3-1/TRBV3-2
d_call: -
cdr3_nt: TGTGCCAGCAGCCTTCGACAGAACGTCGGAAACACCATATATTTT
cdr3_aa: CASSLRQNVGNTIYF

clone_size: once
cdr3_length: 13
j_call: TRBJ1-2
v_call: TRBV5-8
d_call: TRBD1
cdr3_nt: TGTGCCAGCAGTAGGGACAGTCCTTATGGCTACACCTTC
cdr3_aa: CASSRDSPYGYTF

clone_size: -
cdr3_length: 12
j_call: TRBJ1-3
v_call: TRBV9
d_call: -
cdr3_nt: TGTGCCAGCACCGGGTCGGGAAACACCATATATTTT
cdr3_aa: CASTGSGNTIYF

clone_size: -
cdr3_length: 15
j_call: TRBJ2-3
v_call: TRBV5-1
d_call: -
cdr3_nt: TGCGCCAGCAGCTTGGAACCTAGCGGCACAGATACGCAGTATTTT
cdr3_aa: CASSLEPSGTDTQYF

clone_size: -
cdr3_length: 14
j_call: TRBJ2-7
v_call: TRBV7-8
d_call: -
cdr3_nt: TGTGCCAGCAGCTTGGACATTGGCTCCTACGAGCAGTACTTC
cdr3_aa: CASSLDIGSYEQYF

clone_size: -
cdr3_length: 14
j_call: TRBJ2-1
v_call: TRBV9
d_call: TRBD2
cdr3_nt: TGTGCCAGCGAAACAGGACTAGGGTACAATGAGCAGTTCTTC
cdr3_aa: CASETGLGYNEQFF

clone_size: once
cdr3_length: 16
j_call: TRBJ2-7
v_call: TRBV10-1
d_call: -
cdr3_nt: TGCGCCAGCAGTGCCAGGCTGAACACCTTCTCCTACGAGCAGTACTTC
cdr3_aa: CASSARLNTFSYEQYF

clone_size: -
cdr3_length: 16
j_call: TRBJ1-1
v_call: TRBV7-2
d_call: TRBD1
cdr3_nt: TGTGCCAGCAGCATATGGGGGACAGGGGGCATCACTGAAGCTTTCTTT
cdr3_aa: CASSIWGTGGITEAFF

clone_size: -
cdr3_length: 14
j_call: TRBJ2-5
v_call: TRBV20-1
d_call: TRBD2
cdr3_nt: TGCAGTGCTAGTCAAAGCGGGAGTAAAGAGACCCAGTACTTC
cdr3_aa: CSASQSGSKETQYF

clone_size: few
cdr3_length: 13
j_call: TRBJ1-2
v_call: TRBV19
d_call: -
cdr3_nt: TGTGCCAGTAGTAAGACGACAGTGACGGGCTACACCTTC
cdr3_aa: CASSKTTVTGYTF

clone_size: once
cdr3_length: 16
j_call: TRBJ2-7
v_call: TRBV21-1
d_call: -
cdr3_nt: TGTGCCAGCGGCAGTCGCTCTGGGACAGGAACCTACGAGCAGTACTTC
cdr3_aa: CASGSRSGTGTYEQYF